Below, 21 T cell receptor beta chains from the same sample are listed, as sequenced in a study of post-analysis software for immune sequencing data. General observations from the study: Patients carried roughly 5 TRBV segments more frequently than controls did, and TRBV5-6, TRBV5-1 and TRBV20-1 were among them.

Carried by the TCR beta cDNA libraries were unique molecular identifiers. Each CDR3 protein is one row after TCRdb ran MiXCR on the PCR reads. The sample yields roughly 180,000 distinct CDR3 sequences, about 29% seen once. Which antigens these TCRs recognize remains unknown. Sequenced input: blood. The receptors come from a girl aged 10-17 years with multiple sclerosis.

This chain connects TRBV7-2 to TRBJ2-3, with unresolved D. V was cut by 7 bases and J by 6 bases, with 11 bases left in between. The CDR3 runs 12 residues. Per germline, CDR1 SGHTA and CDR2 FQGNSA. CDR3 in amino acids: CASTLNSDTQYF. The CDR3 DNA sequence: TGTGCCAGCACCCTAAATTCGGATACGCAGTATTTT.

J is TRBJ1-5 and V is TRBV7-9, with D possibly TRBD1 on 5 matching bases. This CDR3 region has 14 residues. Trimming removed 1 base from V and 6 bases from J, with 10 bases in between. The germline CDR1 and CDR2 sequences are SEHNR and FQNEAQ (reference sequence). The CDR3 region is CASSLGQLSQPQHF. The CDR3 coding sequence is TGTGCCAGCAGCTTAGGACAGCTCAGTCAGCCCCAGCATTTT.

The table lists this clonotype with many counts. At one boundary the junction diverges from the germline segment, which might be a read error. The V call is TRBV4-1, the J call TRBJ2-1, with 10 bases lining up with TRBD2. The germline V gene encodes CDR1 MGHRA and CDR2 YSYEKL. This CDR3 has 21 residues. The CDR3 DNA reads TGCGCCAGCAGCCAAGACGGGCGGGCGGTAGCGGGAGGACGAGGGACAAATGGGCAGTTCTTC. Protein sequence: CASSQDGRAVAGGRGTNGQFF.

The chain has TRBV15 and TRBJ2-1, with unresolved D. Germline V gene lookup returns CDR1 LNHNV and CDR2 YYDKDF (reference sequence). The CDR3 sequence is 16 residues long. V gave up 0 bases and J gave up 5 bases, with 14 bases separating them. The CDR3 spells CATSRESRIIDNEQFF. In DNA, the CDR3 is TGTGCCACCAGCAGAGAGTCTAGGATTATAGACAATGAGCAGTTCTTC.

Remarks on this clonotype: A much larger clone lies a single base off, so this may be a read error. The chain combines TRBV20-1 with TRBJ2-7; 10 bases line up with TRBD2. Germline loops: CDR1 DFQATT, CDR2 SNEGSKA (reference sequence). Germline trimming cut 3 bases from V and 3 bases from J; bases unmatched to any gene: 5. The CDR3 totals 14 residues. The CDR3 DNA reads as TGCAGTGCTAGGAGTTCTAGCGGGGGCTACGAGCAGTACTTC. Amino acids: CSARSSSGGYEQYF.

This clonotype was seen only a few times. The gene calls are TRBV7-9 and TRBJ1-2; no definite D call. Germline V lookup: CDR1 SEHNR, CDR2 FQNEAQ (reference sequence). The length of the CDR3 is 13 residues. V shed 2 bases and J shed 6 bases, with 10 bases lying between them. The CDR3 coding sequence is TGTGCCAGCAGCTTAATTCTTCCAAATGGCTACACCTTC. Its translation: CASSLILPNGYTF.

This clonotype was observed a few times. The chain joins TRBV28 to TRBJ2-7; 7 positions match TRBD2. This CDR3 spans 14 amino acids. From germline, CDR1 is MDHEN and CDR2 SYDVKM. V shed 6 bases and J 5 bases; nucleotides not matched to a gene: 10. CDR3 sequence: CASRWTRDSDEQYF. Here the CDR3 DNA reads TGTGCCAGCAGGTGGACTAGGGATAGCGACGAGCAGTACTTC.

Notes on this clonotype: This could be a read error, since a much larger clone is one nucleotide away. The chain couples TRBV6-5 to TRBJ2-7; D is uncertain. There are 15 residues in the CDR3. CDR1 and CDR2 (germline): MNHEY, SVGAGI. DNA of the CDR3: TGTGCCAGCAGTTTCCAGCCTGTTAGCTCCTACGAGCGGTACTTC. This gives the protein CASSFQPVSSYERYF.

There are many counts of this clonotype. V gene TRBV29-1 combines with J gene TRBJ2-7; D is unresolved. Per germline, CDR1 SQVTM and CDR2 ANQGSEA. Trimming removed 4 bases at V and 2 bases at J, with 9 bases between. The length of the CDR3 is 12 residues. CDR3 sequence reads: CSVVLSAYEQYF. The CDR3, as DNA: TGCAGCGTTGTTTTGTCAGCCTACGAGCAGTACTTC.

V usage is TRBV21-1 and J usage is TRBJ2-5; TRBD1 reflects the table's D call only, with no check against the DNA. TRBV21-1 is shown as a pseudogene. CDR3 size: 13 residues. The CDR3 nucleotides are TGTGCGGGCCGAGGTCCCCCAGGGGATGAGCAGTACTTC. It encodes CAGRGPPGDEQYF.

There are a few counts of this clonotype. The V gene is TRBV20-1, the J gene TRBJ2-7; 7 nucleotides line up with TRBD1. This CDR3 contains 15 residues. Germline V CDR1 and CDR2: DFQATT, SNEGSKA (reference sequence). The J segment lost 2 bases and the V segment lost 2 bases, leaving 9 bases of the junction unmatched. The CDR3 region is CSARHQQGETYEQYF. CDR3 DNA: TGCAGTGCTAGACATCAGCAGGGGGAAACCTACGAGCAGTACTTC.

This clonotype was counted ten times or more. CDR3 in amino acids: CASSFPQRRTREQFF. The DNA for the CDR3 is TGTGCCAGCAGTTTTCCCCAGCGGAGAACTCGAGAGCAGTTCTTC. The chain couples TRBV12-3 or TRBV12-4 to TRBJ2-1; TRBD2 might be the D (5 bases). CDR3 length equals 15 residues. V lost 3 bases and J 10 bases, leaving 19 bases between the germline ends.

As to this clonotype: A single base separates this from a much larger clone, so it may be a read error. The chain couples TRBV11-2 to TRBJ2-1; no firm D call. The CDR3 totals 15 residues. Germline assignment: CDR1 SGHAT and CDR2 FQNNGV. CDR3 DNA: TGTGCCGGCAGCTCCGTGGTGAGGCCCCCTAATGAGCAGTTCTTC. Translation gives CAGSSVVRPPNEQFF.

About this clonotype: A read error is possible here, since a much larger clone lies one base away. The rearrangement uses TRBV4-1 and TRBJ2-3; no definite D call. Germline CDR1 MGHRA, CDR2 YSYEKL. The CDR3 loop spans 13 amino acids. Trimming removed 8 bases at V and 8 bases at J, with 17 bases between. CDR3 bases: TGCGCCAGCGGACGGTCGGCTCACCCTACGCAGTATTTT. It is translated as CASGRSAHPTQYF.

The sample holds many counts of this clonotype. The CDR3 loop reads CASSPGTAFYNEQFF. For the CDR3, the DNA is TGTGCCAGCAGTCCCGGGACGGCCTTTTACAATGAGCAGTTCTTC. The rearrangement links TRBV6-5 to TRBJ2-1; tentatively, D is TRBD1 or TRBD2 (5 bases each). The germline V and J ends were trimmed by 5 bases and 4 bases, with 15 bases remaining between them. The length of the CDR3 is 15 residues. Per germline, CDR1 MNHEY and CDR2 SVGAGI.

This clonotype was seen repeatedly, ten times or more. The chain employs TRBV7-9 and TRBJ2-7; TRBD2 matches 8 bases. Per the germline V gene, CDR1 is SEHNR and CDR2 is FQNEAQ (reference sequence). The CDR3 has 15 amino acids. Trimming at V came to 3 bases and at J to 4 bases, leaving 8 bases not matched to a gene. The CDR3 DNA follows: TGTGCCAGCAGCTTGACGGGGGGGAATGAGTACGAGCAGTACTTC. It translates to CASSLTGGNEYEQYF.

As to this clonotype: Possible read error: a much larger clone is one base away. The chain is built from TRBV12-3 or TRBV12-4 and TRBJ2-3; 9 bases line up with TRBD1. The CDR3 has 15 amino acids. Trimming removed 4 bases from V and 5 bases from J; junction bases left unmatched: 7. CDR3 protein: CASSSNGTGLDTQYF. DNA for the CDR3: TGTGCCAGCAGTTCAAACGGGACAGGGCTAGATACGCAGTATTTT.

The chain recombines TRBV20-1 with TRBJ2-7; weak D call: TRBD2 (5 bases). The germline CDR1 and CDR2 sequences are DFQATT and SNEGSKA (reference sequence). V lost 3 bases, J lost 7 bases, and 16 bases lay in between. The CDR3 is 13 residues long. CDR3 protein: CSASMGVEGEQYF. Written as DNA, the CDR3 is TGCAGTGCTAGTATGGGAGTAGAGGGTGAGCAGTACTTC.

The chain carries TRBV9 and TRBJ2-3, with D unclear. The germline V gene encodes CDR1 SGDLS and CDR2 YYNGEE. CDR3 length: 13 amino acids. V dropped 0 bases and J dropped 3 bases, with 5 bases sitting between them. The CDR3 is CASSVVGTDTQYF. CDR3 bases: TGTGCCAGCAGCGTAGTGGGGACAGATACGCAGTATTTT.

This clonotype turned up a few times. V is TRBV7-9 and J is TRBJ1-2; tentatively, D is TRBD1 (6 bases). The germline V gene encodes CDR1 SEHNR and CDR2 FQNEAQ (reference sequence). This CDR3 region has 15 residues. V was cut by 2 bases and J by 6 bases, with 16 bases left in between. The DNA for the CDR3 is TGTGCCAGCAGCTTAATCCTGTCAGGGGTAGATGGCTACACCTTC. This encodes CASSLILSGVDGYTF.

Only a few counts were recorded for this clonotype. This chain uses TRBV18 with TRBJ1-2, with 7 bases fitting TRBD1. This CDR3 comprises 14 residues. With V trimmed by 3 bases and J by 2 bases, 3 bases remained unmatched. CDR1 is KGHSH, CDR2 LQKENI, per germline. For the CDR3, the DNA is TGTGCCAGCTCACCGGCGGACAGGAACTATGGCTACACCTTC. Protein: CASSPADRNYGYTF.